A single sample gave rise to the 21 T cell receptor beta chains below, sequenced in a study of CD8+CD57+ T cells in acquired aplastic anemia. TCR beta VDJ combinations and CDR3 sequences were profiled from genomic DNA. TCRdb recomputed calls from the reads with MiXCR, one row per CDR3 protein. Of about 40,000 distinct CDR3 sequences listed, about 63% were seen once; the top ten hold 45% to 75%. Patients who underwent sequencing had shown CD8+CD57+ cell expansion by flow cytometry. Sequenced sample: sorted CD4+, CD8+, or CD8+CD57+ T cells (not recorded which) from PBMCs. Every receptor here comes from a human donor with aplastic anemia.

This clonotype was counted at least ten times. For the CDR3, the DNA is TGTGCTAGTGGTTTTGGGGAGAGTCAGCCCCAGCATTTT. Translation: CASGFGESQPQHF. The J gene is TRBJ1-5, the V gene TRBV12-5; D is uncertain. CDR1 is LGHNT, CDR2 FRNRAP, per germline. The V end lost 3 bases, the J end lost 6 bases, and 9 bases lay between the germline ends. This CDR3 region has 13 residues.

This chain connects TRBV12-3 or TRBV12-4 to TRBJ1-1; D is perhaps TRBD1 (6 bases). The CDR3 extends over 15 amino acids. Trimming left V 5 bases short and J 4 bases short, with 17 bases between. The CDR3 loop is CASSAHGGGSTEAFF. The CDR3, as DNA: TGTGCCAGCAGTGCCCACGGGGGCGGTAGCACTGAAGCTTTCTTT.

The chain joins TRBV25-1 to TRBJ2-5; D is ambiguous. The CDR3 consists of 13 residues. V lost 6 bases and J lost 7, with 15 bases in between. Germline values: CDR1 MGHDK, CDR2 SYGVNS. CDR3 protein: CASRVSNFVTQYF. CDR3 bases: TGTGCCAGCAGAGTCAGTAACTTTGTGACCCAGTACTTC.

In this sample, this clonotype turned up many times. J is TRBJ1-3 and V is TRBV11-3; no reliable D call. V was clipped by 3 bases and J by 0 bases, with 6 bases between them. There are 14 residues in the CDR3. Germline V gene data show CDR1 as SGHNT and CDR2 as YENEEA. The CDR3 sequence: CASSFDNSGNTIYF. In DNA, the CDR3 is TGTGCCAGCAGCTTCGATAACTCTGGAAACACCATATATTTT.

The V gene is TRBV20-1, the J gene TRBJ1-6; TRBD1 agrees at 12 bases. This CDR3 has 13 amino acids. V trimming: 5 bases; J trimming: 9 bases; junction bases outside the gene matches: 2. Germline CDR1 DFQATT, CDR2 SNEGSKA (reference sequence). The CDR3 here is CSALGQGASPLHF. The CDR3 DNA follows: TGCAGTGCTCTGGGACAGGGGGCTTCACCCCTCCACTTT.

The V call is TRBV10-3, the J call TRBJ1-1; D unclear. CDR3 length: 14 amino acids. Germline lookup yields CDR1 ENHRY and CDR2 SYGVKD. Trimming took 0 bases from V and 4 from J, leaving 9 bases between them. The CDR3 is CAISESETGTEAFF. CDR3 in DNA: TGTGCCATCAGTGAGTCAGAGACTGGCACTGAAGCTTTCTTT.

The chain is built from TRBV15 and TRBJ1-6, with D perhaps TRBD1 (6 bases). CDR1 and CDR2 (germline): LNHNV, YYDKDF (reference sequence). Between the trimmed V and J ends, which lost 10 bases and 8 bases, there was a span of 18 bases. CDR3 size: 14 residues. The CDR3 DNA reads TGTGCCAGCCTACCCGAGGGGGGCCATTCACCCCTCCACTTT. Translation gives CASLPEGGHSPLHF.

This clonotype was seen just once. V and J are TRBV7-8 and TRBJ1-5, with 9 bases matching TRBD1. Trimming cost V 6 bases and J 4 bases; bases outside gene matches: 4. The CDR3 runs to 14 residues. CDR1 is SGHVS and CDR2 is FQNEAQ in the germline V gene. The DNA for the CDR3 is TGTGCCAGCAGTGGGACAGGGTGGAATCAGCCCCAGCATTTT. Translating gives CASSGTGWNQPQHF.

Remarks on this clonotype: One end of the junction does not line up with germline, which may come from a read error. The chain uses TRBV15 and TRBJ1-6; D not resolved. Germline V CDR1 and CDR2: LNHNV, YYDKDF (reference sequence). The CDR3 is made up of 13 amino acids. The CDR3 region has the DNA TGTGCCAACAGCAGAGGCTGGGTTTCACCCCTCCACTTT. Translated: CANSRGWVSPLHF.

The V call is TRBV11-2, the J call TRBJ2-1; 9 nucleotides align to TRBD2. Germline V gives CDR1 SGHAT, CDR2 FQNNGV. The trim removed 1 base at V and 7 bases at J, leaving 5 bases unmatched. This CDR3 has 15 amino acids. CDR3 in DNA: TGTGCCAGCAGCTTAGGAGCGGGGGGAACTAATGAGCAGTTCTTC. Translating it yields CASSLGAGGTNEQFF. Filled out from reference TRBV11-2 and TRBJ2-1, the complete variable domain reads EAGVAQSPRYKIIEKRQSVAFWCNPISGHATLYWYQQILGQGPKLLIQFQNNGVVDDSQLPKDRFSAERLKGVDSTLKIQPAKLEDSAVYLCASSLGAGGTNEQFFGPGTRLTVL.

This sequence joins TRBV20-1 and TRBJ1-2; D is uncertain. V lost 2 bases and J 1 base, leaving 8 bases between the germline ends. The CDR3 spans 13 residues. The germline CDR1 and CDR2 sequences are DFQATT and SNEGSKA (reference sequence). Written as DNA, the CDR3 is TGCAGTGCTAGACGGGCGGATAACTATGGCTACACCTTC. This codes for CSARRADNYGYTF.

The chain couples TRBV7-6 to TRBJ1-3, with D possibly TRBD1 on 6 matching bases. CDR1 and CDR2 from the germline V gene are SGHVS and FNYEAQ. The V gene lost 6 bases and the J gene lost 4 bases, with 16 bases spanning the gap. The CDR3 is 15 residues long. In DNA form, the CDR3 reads TGTGCCAGCAGTCTAGCGGGGGGGCGCGGAAACACCATATATTTT. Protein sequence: CASSLAGGRGNTIYF.

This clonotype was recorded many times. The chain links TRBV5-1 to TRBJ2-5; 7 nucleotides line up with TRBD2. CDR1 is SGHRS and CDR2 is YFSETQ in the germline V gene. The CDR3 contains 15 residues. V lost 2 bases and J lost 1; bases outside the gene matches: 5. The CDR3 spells CASSFTAGIQETQYF. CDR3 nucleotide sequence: TGCGCCAGCAGCTTTACAGCGGGGATCCAAGAGACCCAGTACTTC.

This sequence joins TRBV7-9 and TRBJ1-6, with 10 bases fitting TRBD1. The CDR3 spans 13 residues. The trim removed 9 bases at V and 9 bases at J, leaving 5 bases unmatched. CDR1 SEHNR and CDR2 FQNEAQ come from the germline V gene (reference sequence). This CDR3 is CASRQGASSPLHF. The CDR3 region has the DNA TGTGCCAGTAGACAGGGGGCATCTTCACCCCTCCACTTT.

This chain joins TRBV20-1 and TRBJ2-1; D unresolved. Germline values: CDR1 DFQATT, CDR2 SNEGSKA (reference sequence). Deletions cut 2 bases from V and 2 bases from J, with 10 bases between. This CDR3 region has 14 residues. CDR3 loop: CSARSAYPYNEQFF. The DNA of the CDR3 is TGCAGTGCTAGATCCGCGTACCCCTACAATGAGCAGTTCTTC.

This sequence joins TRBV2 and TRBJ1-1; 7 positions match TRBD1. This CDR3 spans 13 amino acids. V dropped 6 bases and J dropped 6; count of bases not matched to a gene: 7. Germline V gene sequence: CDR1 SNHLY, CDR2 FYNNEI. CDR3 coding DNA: TGTGCCAGCAGGGAGGAGGGGGCCGCTGAAGCTTTCTTT. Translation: CASREEGAAEAFF.

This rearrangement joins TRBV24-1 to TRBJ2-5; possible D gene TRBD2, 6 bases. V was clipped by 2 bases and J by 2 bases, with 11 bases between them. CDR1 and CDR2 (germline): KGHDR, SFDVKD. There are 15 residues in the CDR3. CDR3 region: CATSDSGVGQETQYF. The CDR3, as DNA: TGTGCCACCAGTGATTCGGGGGTCGGTCAAGAGACCCAGTACTTC.

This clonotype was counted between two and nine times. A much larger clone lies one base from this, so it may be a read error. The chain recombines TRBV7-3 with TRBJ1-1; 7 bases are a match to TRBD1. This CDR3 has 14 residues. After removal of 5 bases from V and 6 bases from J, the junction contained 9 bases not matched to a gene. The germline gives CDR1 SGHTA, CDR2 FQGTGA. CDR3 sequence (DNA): TGTGCCAGCAGCGTGGGACAGCCTAACGCTGAAGCTTTCTTT. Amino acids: CASSVGQPNAEAFF.

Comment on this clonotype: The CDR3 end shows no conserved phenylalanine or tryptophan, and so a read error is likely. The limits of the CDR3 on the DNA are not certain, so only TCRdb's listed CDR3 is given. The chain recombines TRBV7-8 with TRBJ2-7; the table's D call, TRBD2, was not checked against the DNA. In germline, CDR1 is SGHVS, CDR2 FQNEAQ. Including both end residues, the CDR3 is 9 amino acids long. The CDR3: CASSLEDAG.

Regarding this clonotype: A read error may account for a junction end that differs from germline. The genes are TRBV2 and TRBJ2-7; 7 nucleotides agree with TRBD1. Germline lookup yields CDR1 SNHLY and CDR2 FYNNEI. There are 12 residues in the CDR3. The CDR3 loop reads CTTQGPSVEQYF. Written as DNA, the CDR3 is TGTACCACACAGGGGCCCTCGGTCGAGCAGTACTTT.

CDR3 region: CATSRAGLTGNTIYF. The DNA for the CDR3 is TGTGCCACCAGCAGAGCAGGGTTAACTGGAAACACCATATATTTT. The rearrangement links TRBV15 to TRBJ1-3; possibly TRBD1 for D (5 bases). CDR1 and CDR2 (germline): LNHNV, YYDKDF (reference sequence). This CDR3 comprises 15 residues. Trimming took off 1 base at V and 2 bases at J, with 9 bases between the two ends.